This T cell receptor (beta chain) was found in a study of T cells after yellow fever vaccination. Study findings and constraints: A large majority of primary-vaccination clones showed up again after the booster (approximately 95% CD4, approximately 90% CD8). Contaminating bulk clonotypes could be abundant in FACS-sorted repertoires. Peak timing came faster in the weaker secondary response, day 5 versus 15.

5'RACE template switching generated TCR cDNA, adding a universal primer site and UMIs. Using its own MiXCR run on the 5' RACE reads, TCRdb lists one record per CDR3 protein. The sample has 610,000 or so distinct CDR3 sequences, 12% seen once. CDR1 is MNHEY, CDR2 SVGEGT, per germline. The junction had 17 bases not matched to a gene; V was cut back by 2 bases and J by 6 bases. The CDR3 spans 18 residues. As for this clonotype: Its specificity is not known.

The clonotype originates from a man aged 30-40 years who received the YFV17D yellow fever vaccine. This specimen was PBMCs, taken on the day of the yellow fever booster vaccination. The gene calls are TRBV6-2 or TRBV6-3 and TRBJ2-3, with TRBD1 matching 7 bases. CDR3 sequence: CASSYPLAGTEKADTQYF. The DNA for the CDR3 is TGTGCCAGCAGTTACCCCCTCGCCGGGACAGAAAAGGCGGATACGCAGTATTTT.